Below are 8 T cell receptor beta chains sequenced from a single sample in a study of blood T cell repertoires in COVID-19. Method: immunoSEQ multiplex PCR; TCRdb's copy keeps in-frame clones and lacks some. The sample shows approximately 260,000 clones, 84% of them seen only once. Input material: peripheral blood. These receptors originate from a human donor in a cohort sampled during active COVID-19.

J is TRBJ2-2 and V is TRBV4-1; the D is unclear. V shed 2 bases and J shed 5 bases, with 15 bases lying between them. Looked up from germline, CDR1 is MGHRA and CDR2 is YSYEKL. CDR3 length: 16 amino acids. In DNA, the CDR3 is TGCGCCAGCAGCCAACTCGACATGGTACGGACCGGGGAGCTGTTTTTT. Protein product: CASSQLDMVRTGELFF.

This clone was counted between two and nine times. V is TRBV5-1 and J is TRBJ2-3; D gene ambiguous. The germline V gene encodes CDR1 SGHRS and CDR2 YFSETQ. CDR3 length: 13 residues. V lost 1 base to trimming and J lost 1 base, with 4 bases between them. Here the CDR3 DNA reads TGCGCCAGCAGCTTGTCGGGCACAGATACGCAGTATTTT. This encodes CASSLSGTDTQYF.

This chain links TRBV28 with TRBJ2-3, with 8 bases aligning to TRBD2. V lost 5 bases, J lost 0 bases, and 1 base stayed unmatched. Germline values: CDR1 MDHEN, CDR2 SYDVKM. The CDR3 runs 14 residues. The CDR3 loop reads CASSVAGSTDTQYF. The CDR3 nucleotides are TGTGCCAGCAGTGTAGCGGGAAGCACAGATACGCAGTATTTT.

This clone was detected only a few times. The CDR3 sequence is CASSFTASGRGGTGELFF. CDR3 coding DNA: TGCGCCAGCAGCTTTACGGCTAGCGGGAGAGGTGGCACCGGGGAGCTGTTTTTT. The rearrangement links TRBV5-1 to TRBJ2-2, with TRBD2 matching 10 bases. With V trimmed by 2 bases and J by 4 bases, 11 bases remained unmatched. The CDR3 loop spans 18 amino acids. From germline, CDR1 is SGHRS and CDR2 YFSETQ.

This chain connects TRBV6-5 to TRBJ1-4; D is unresolved. Germline values: CDR1 MNHEY, CDR2 SVGAGI. V was clipped by 6 bases and J by 4 bases, with 12 bases between them. CDR3 length equals 14 residues. For the CDR3, the DNA is TGTGCCAGCAGGGGCTACAGAGATAATGAAAAACTGTTTTTT. Its protein product is CASRGYRDNEKLFF.

The chain links TRBV2 to TRBJ1-2; possibly TRBD1 for D (6 bases). Germline CDR1 reads SNHLY; CDR2 reads FYNNEI. The CDR3 loop spans 15 amino acids. Trimming left V 6 bases short and J 7 bases short, with 21 bases between. In nucleotides, the CDR3 is TGTGCCAGCAGGGATGGACAGTTTCGGGCCGCTGGCTACACCTTC. Translating gives CASRDGQFRAAGYTF.

The DNA of the CDR3 is TGCGCCAGCAGCAGCGGGCTACAGAAACTAACAGATACGCAGTATTTT. The encoded protein is CASSSGLQKLTDTQYF. J is TRBJ2-3 and V is TRBV5-1; weak D call: TRBD2 (6 bases). This CDR3 has 16 amino acids. CDR1 and CDR2 from the germline V gene are SGHRS and YFSETQ. V was clipped by 4 bases and J by 3 bases, with 18 bases between them.

This clone was found a few times. This chain uses TRBV4-2 with TRBJ2-7; 7 positions agree with TRBD1. CDR1 and CDR2 from the germline V gene are LGHNA and YNFKEQ. The CDR3 is made up of 15 amino acids. Germline trimming cut 0 bases from V and 3 bases from J; bases unmatched to any gene: 5. CDR3 sequence reads: CASSQDWGQSYEQYF. The CDR3 bases are TGTGCCAGCAGCCAAGATTGGGGACAGAGCTACGAGCAGTACTTC.